This T cell receptor beta chain stems from a study of CD8+CD57+ T cells in acquired aplastic anemia. The study profiled TCR beta VDJ and CDR3 using genomic DNA as template. Each CDR3 protein is one row after TCRdb ran MiXCR on the reads. The top ten clones hold under 1.2% of a sample with 150,000 to 200,000 distinct CDR3 sequences, around 48% of them seen once. Patients included in sequencing had previously demonstrated CD8+CD57+ cell expansion by flow cytometry. V lost 5 bases and J lost 4; bases outside the gene matches: 12. This CDR3 spans 16 amino acids. The germline V gene encodes CDR1 WNHNN and CDR2 SYGVQD (reference sequence).

The TCR sequence derives from a human donor with aplastic anemia. This chain uses TRBV10-1 with TRBJ2-7; TRBD1 aligns across 9 bases. The sequencing input was sorted CD4+, CD8+, or CD8+CD57+ T cells (not recorded which) from PBMCs. The chain's CDR3 is CASSSLRDRDLYEQYF. The CDR3 DNA reads as TGCGCCAGCAGTTCCCTCAGGGACAGGGATTTGTACGAGCAGTACTTC.